This T cell receptor (beta chain) is from a study of T-cell reconstitution after alpha-beta-depleted transplantation in children. Unique molecular identifiers were incorporated into the prepared TCRbeta library. TCRdb independently ran MiXCR on the PCR reads; one entry per CDR3 protein. The data hold a few hundred thousand distinct CDR3 sequences, with about a tenth observed a single time. CDR1 is LNHNV, CDR2 YYDKDF, per germline (reference sequence). V was shortened by 3 bases and J by 5 bases, with 4 bases between the two germline ends. The CDR3 extends over 11 amino acids. This chain uses TRBV15 with TRBJ2-5; D is undetermined. The specimen comprised PBMCs from the stem cell graft donor, sampled from the stem cell graft. The TCR sequence derives from a human donor who donated a stem cell graft to a child with acute lymphoblastic leukemia. The chain's CDR3 is CATSSRETQYF. For the CDR3, the DNA is TGTGCCACCAGCAGTCGGGAGACCCAGTACTTC.